This TCR beta chain was observed in a study of response to subunit inactivated influenza vaccine. The V gene's germline CDR1 is SGHVS and CDR2 FQNEAQ. Germline trimming cut 5 bases from V and 6 bases from J; bases unmatched to any gene: 7. The CDR3 has 14 amino acids. Only a few counts were recorded for this clonotype. The antigen is undetermined. A single record per CDR3 protein comes from TCRdb applying MiXCR to the RT-PCR reads. Of fewer than 650,000 distinct CDR3 sequences in the sample, over 10% are singletons; the top ten hold 10% to 15%. Points from the study as a whole: Authors suggested each seasonal influenza vaccination recruits few new T cells.

The TCR comes from a man in his fifties who received an inactivated influenza vaccine. V gene TRBV7-8 combines with J gene TRBJ2-3, with 8 bases matching TRBD2. This specimen was PBMCs from blood, taken 40 to 50 days after vaccination. The CDR3 DNA sequence: TGTGCCAGCAGCCAAAGCGGGAGTGGGGATACGCAGTATTTT. This codes for CASSQSGSGDTQYF. Based on the CDR3 plus reference TRBV7-8 and TRBJ2-3, the full variable domain is GAGVSQSPRYKVAKRGQDVALRCDPISGHVSLFWYQQALGQGPEFLTYFQNEAQLDKSGLPSDRFFAERPEGSVSTLKIQRTQQEDSAVYLCASSQSGSGDTQYFGPGTRLTVL.